The 5 T cell receptor beta chains below come from one sample, sequenced in a study of T-cell reconstitution after alpha-beta-depleted transplantation in children. Preparing the TCRbeta library involved the use of unique molecular identifiers. Using its own MiXCR run on the PCR reads, TCRdb lists one record per CDR3 protein. The sample has 640,000 or so distinct CDR3 sequences, over 15% seen once. This specimen was PBMCs from the stem cell graft donor, taken from the stem cell graft. Source of these receptors: a human donor who donated a stem cell graft to a child with acute myeloid leukemia.

The chain employs TRBV9 and TRBJ1-1, with D hard to call. Trimming left V 3 bases short and J 4 bases short, with 13 bases between. The germline V gene encodes CDR1 SGDLS and CDR2 YYNGEE. This CDR3 comprises 14 residues. CDR3 region: CASSAGPEGTEAFF. DNA of the CDR3: TGTGCCAGCAGCGCGGGCCCGGAGGGCACTGAAGCTTTCTTT.

The chain is built from TRBV20-1 and TRBJ1-1; D uncertain. The CDR3 sequence is 13 residues long. V was pared by 3 bases and J by 2 bases, with 10 bases between. The germline gives CDR1 DFQATT, CDR2 SNEGSKA (reference sequence). CDR3 DNA: TGCAGTGCTAGCGAGGGAGTTAACACTGAAGCTTTCTTT. Its protein product is CSASEGVNTEAFF.

J is TRBJ2-2 and V is TRBV5-1; the match to TRBD1 covers 10 bases. J was trimmed by 6 bases and V by 0 bases; bases with no gene match: 5. CDR1 and CDR2 (germline): SGHRS, YFSETQ. This CDR3 has 16 amino acids. The CDR3 here is CASSLAAGTGAGELFF. The CDR3 region has the DNA TGCGCCAGCAGCTTGGCCGCCGGGACAGGGGCCGGGGAGCTGTTTTTT.

This clonotype has at least ten counts. The chain joins TRBV20-1 to TRBJ1-4, with no clear D. V lost 0 bases, J lost 3 bases, and 14 bases lay in between. The germline V gene has CDR1 DFQATT and CDR2 SNEGSKA (reference sequence). The CDR3 has 16 residues. Here the CDR3 DNA reads TGCAGTGCTAGAGATTACAAGGGCGAAGCTAATGAAAAACTGTTTTTT. This translates into CSARDYKGEANEKLFF.

The table lists this clonotype with many counts. V usage is TRBV5-1 and J usage is TRBJ2-1, with TRBD2 identical over 10 bases. CDR1 and CDR2 from the germline V gene are SGHRS and YFSETQ. The CDR3 totals 18 residues. V was pared by 3 bases and J by 3 bases, with 12 bases of the junction left unmatched. The CDR3 protein is CASSYEYPSGGIYNEQFF. CDR3 in DNA: TGCGCCAGCAGCTACGAATATCCTAGCGGGGGAATCTACAATGAGCAGTTCTTC.